What follows are 22 T cell receptor beta chains derived from one specimen sequenced in a study of cytomegalovirus exposure and HLA in healthy donors. Use of 60 Vbeta and 13 Jbeta primers characterized the PCR. Assay used: immunoSEQ multiplex PCR; TCRdb lists only in-frame clones, some missing. This repertoire includes 150,000 to 200,000 clones. The sequencing input was PBMCs. The receptors here all came from a woman aged 55-75 years in good health and CMV-seronegative.

The V and J genes are TRBV7-6 and TRBJ2-3; weak D call: TRBD1 (5 bases). The CDR3 is made up of 15 amino acids. In germline, CDR1 is SGHVS, CDR2 FNYEAQ. V lost 4 bases and J 6 bases, leaving 17 bases between the germline ends. CDR3 region: CASSSGQYFSDTQYF. The CDR3 DNA reads as TGTGCCAGCAGCTCTGGACAATACTTCAGTGATACGCAGTATTTT.

The chain employs TRBV6-1 and TRBJ1-2; tentatively, D is TRBD1 (6 bases). The CDR3 sequence is 17 residues long. Trimming pared 2 bases from V and 0 bases from J, leaving 16 bases between. Germline assignment: CDR1 MNHNS and CDR2 SASEGT. The CDR3 sequence: CASSESPRGGANYGYTF. DNA of the CDR3: TGTGCCAGCAGTGAATCCCCCAGGGGCGGAGCTAACTATGGCTACACCTTC.

This chain's CDR3 is CASTQTGTSGNNEQFF. The CDR3 bases are TGCGCCAGCACCCAAACCGGGACTAGCGGCAACAATGAGCAGTTCTTC. The gene calls are TRBV5-1 and TRBJ2-1, with 11 bases that match TRBD2. Trimming removed 6 bases from V and 5 bases from J; junction bases left unmatched: 10. The CDR3 runs to 16 residues. Per germline, CDR1 SGHRS and CDR2 YFSETQ.

The chain employs TRBV2 and TRBJ1-1, with TRBD1 identical over 11 bases. The CDR3 runs 14 residues. With V trimmed by 7 bases and J by 5 bases, 6 bases remained unmatched. Germline values: CDR1 SNHLY, CDR2 FYNNEI. The CDR3 spells CASTGTGGMTEAFF. In nucleotides, the CDR3 is TGTGCCAGCACCGGGACAGGGGGTATGACTGAAGCTTTCTTT.

The genes are TRBV6-1 and TRBJ2-5; TRBD2 agrees at 12 bases. Germline V gene sequence: CDR1 MNHNS, CDR2 SASEGT. The CDR3 has 15 amino acids. V shed 6 bases and J 5 bases; nucleotides not matched to a gene: 7. The CDR3 reads CASSLTSGSLETQYF. In nucleotides, the CDR3 is TGTGCCAGCAGCCTGACTAGCGGGAGTCTCGAGACCCAGTACTTC.

The J gene is TRBJ1-1, the V gene TRBV5-8; TRBD1 is a possible D gene (5 bases). V was pared by 3 bases and J by 4 bases, with 16 bases between. Germline lookup yields CDR1 SGHTS and CDR2 YDEGEE. This CDR3 is built from 15 residues. In nucleotides, the CDR3 is TGTGCCAGCAGCTCTTCGGCGGGGGGTACCACTGAAGCTTTCTTT. Amino acids: CASSSSAGGTTEAFF.

The V call is TRBV7-2, the J call TRBJ1-5; 8 bases fit TRBD1. This CDR3 is built from 18 residues. CDR1 SGHTA and CDR2 FQGNSA come from the germline V gene. Trimming cost V 2 bases and J 6 bases; bases outside gene matches: 15. Here the CDR3 DNA reads TGTGCCAGCAGCTTATCCGGCAGGGGGCGCGGAGGGGGTCAGCCCCAGCATTTT. The encoded protein is CASSLSGRGRGGGQPQHF.

The J gene is TRBJ1-6, the V gene TRBV4-3; D remains ambiguous. Trimming stripped 0 bases from V and 0 bases from J, with 9 bases between. Germline V gene data show CDR1 as LGHNA and CDR2 as YSLEER. The CDR3 is 17 amino acids. Here the CDR3 reads CASSQEQTSSYNSPLHF. The CDR3 nucleotides are TGCGCCAGCAGCCAAGAGCAAACAAGCTCCTATAATTCACCCCTCCACTTT.

This rearrangement joins TRBV7-9 to TRBJ2-2; D is perhaps TRBD2 (5 bases). CDR1 is SEHNR, CDR2 FQNEAQ, per germline (reference sequence). The CDR3 runs 14 residues. V was cut by 4 bases and J by 9 bases, with 15 bases left in between. CDR3 loop: CASSYQDFARELFF. The CDR3 nucleotides read TGTGCCAGCAGCTATCAGGACTTTGCCCGGGAGCTGTTTTTT.

The chain uses TRBV6-4 and TRBJ1-2, with D tentatively TRBD1 (5 bases). V lost 0 bases, J lost 3 bases, and 17 bases lay in between. Germline V gene data show CDR1 as MRHNA and CDR2 as SNTAGT. This CDR3 is built from 17 residues. DNA of the CDR3: TGTGCCAGCAGTGACTCTTTTAGCCTCGGCAGGGACTATGGCTACACCTTC. The encoded protein is CASSDSFSLGRDYGYTF.

The rearrangement uses TRBV11-3 and TRBJ2-3, with a tentative D call TRBD2 (5 bases). Trimming removed 5 bases at V and 0 bases at J, with 9 bases between. The CDR3 spans 14 residues. The germline gives CDR1 SGHNT, CDR2 YENEEA. CDR3 DNA: TGTGCCAGCAGCACCTCTAGCAGCACAGATACGCAGTATTTT. The encoded protein is CASSTSSSTDTQYF.

The CDR3 loop is CASSLGQGAMNTEAFF. The CDR3 nucleotides are TGCGCCAGCAGCCTTGGACAGGGGGCAATGAACACTGAAGCTTTCTTT. This rearrangement joins TRBV5-1 to TRBJ1-1; 11 bases align to TRBD1. V dropped 4 bases and J dropped 0; count of bases not matched to a gene: 5. Germline V gives CDR1 SGHRS, CDR2 YFSETQ. The length of the CDR3 is 16 residues.

The rearrangement links TRBV5-5 to TRBJ1-6, with unresolved D. CDR3 length equals 14 residues. V was trimmed by 0 bases and J by 3 bases, leaving 4 bases between them. CDR1 SGHKS and CDR2 YYEKEE come from the germline V gene (reference sequence). In DNA, the CDR3 is TGTGCCAGCAGCTTGGATCTCTATAATTCACCCCTCCACTTT. Protein: CASSLDLYNSPLHF. The full variable domain, rest sourced from reference TRBV5-5 and TRBJ1-6, is DAGVTQSPTHLIKTRGQQVTLRCSPISGHKSVSWYQQVLGQGPQFIFQYYEKEERGRGNFPDRFSARQFPNYSSELNVNALLLGDSALYLCASSLDLYNSPLHFGNGTRLTVT.

This chain connects TRBV4-1 to TRBJ2-4; D gene uncertain. Trimming stripped 2 bases from V and 1 base from J, with 9 bases between. The CDR3 is 15 amino acids. Germline V gene sequence: CDR1 MGHRA, CDR2 YSYEKL. CDR3 DNA sequence: TGCGCCAGCAGCCAAAACCTCGGGGCCAAAAACATTCAGTACTTC. Its translation is CASSQNLGAKNIQYF.

The chain links TRBV2 to TRBJ2-2, with TRBD2 matching 7 bases. CDR1 is SNHLY and CDR2 is FYNNEI in the germline V gene. The CDR3 length is 15 residues. V shed 7 bases, J shed 1 base, and the junction held 6 bases outside the gene matches. CDR3 sequence reads: CASIGRGRNTGELFF. The CDR3 DNA reads as TGTGCCAGCATAGGGCGGGGGAGGAACACCGGGGAGCTGTTTTTT.

The chain recombines TRBV13 with TRBJ2-2; 8 nucleotides align to TRBD2. This CDR3 has 16 residues. Trimming removed 4 bases from V and 1 base from J; junction bases left unmatched: 5. Germline V lookup: CDR1 PRHDT, CDR2 FYEKMQ (reference sequence). This chain's CDR3 is CASSSGLAGNTGELFF. For the CDR3, the DNA is TGTGCCAGCAGCTCTGGACTAGCAGGGAACACCGGGGAGCTGTTTTTT.

The CDR3 nucleotides are TGTGCCAGCAGCAAGTGGGCAGGGTCGGAGTCATCAGCCTCGAACACCGGGGAGCTGTTTTTT. It specifies CASSKWAGSESSASNTGELFF. V gene TRBV21-1 combines with J gene TRBJ2-2; the table's D call, TRBD1, was not checked against the DNA. TRBV21-1 counts as a pseudogene. The CDR3 runs to 21 residues.

This sequence joins TRBV7-9 and TRBJ1-1; D might be TRBD1 (5 bases). The V gene's germline CDR1 is SEHNR and CDR2 FQNEAQ (reference sequence). CDR3 size: 14 residues. The ends were cut back, 4 bases at V and 1 base at J, with 10 bases in the middle. CDR3 coding DNA: TGTGCCAGCAGCTCCGGACAAGGGAACACTGAAGCTTTCTTT. It yields the protein CASSSGQGNTEAFF. The full variable domain, its missing parts supplied by reference TRBV7-9 and TRBJ1-1, is DTGVSQNPRHKITKRGQNVTFRCDPISEHNRLYWYRQTLGQGPEFLTYFQNEAQLEKSRLLSDRFSAERPKGSFSTLEIQRTEQGDSAMYLCASSSGQGNTEAFFGQGTRLTVV.

The chain uses TRBV4-1 and TRBJ1-4; TRBD1 might be the D (6 bases). Germline V gene data show CDR1 as MGHRA and CDR2 as YSYEKL. This CDR3 contains 16 residues. V lost 4 bases and J lost 2, with 14 bases in between. CDR3 bases: TGCGCCAGCAGCCTACATTCCACAGGGACTAATGAAAAACTGTTTTTT. It yields the protein CASSLHSTGTNEKLFF.

The J gene is TRBJ2-7, the V gene TRBV2, with 8 bases matching TRBD1. The germline CDR1 and CDR2 sequences are SNHLY and FYNNEI. Unmatched junction bases numbered 5, after V lost 7 bases and J lost 3 bases. CDR3 length: 13 residues. The CDR3: CASNGQGNYEQYF. CDR3 DNA: TGTGCCAGCAACGGACAGGGCAACTACGAGCAGTACTTC.

V is TRBV9 and J is TRBJ2-1; 12 nucleotides agree with TRBD2. J gave up 6 bases and V 3 bases, and 7 bases lay outside the gene matches. From germline, CDR1 is SGDLS and CDR2 YYNGEE. The CDR3 has 16 amino acids. The CDR3 nucleotides read TGTGCCAGCAGCGCGGCCGGACTAGCGGGAATCAATGAGCAGTTCTTC. Amino acid sequence: CASSAAGLAGINEQFF.

This chain connects TRBV19 to TRBJ1-2; D is perhaps TRBD1 (5 bases). V was cut by 4 bases and J by 4 bases, with 13 bases left in between. The CDR3 totals 14 residues. In germline, CDR1 is LNHDA, CDR2 SQIVND (reference sequence). The CDR3 region has the DNA TGTGCCAGTAGTAATCTGGCCGGGGGCTATGGCTACACCTTC. This translates into CASSNLAGGYGYTF.